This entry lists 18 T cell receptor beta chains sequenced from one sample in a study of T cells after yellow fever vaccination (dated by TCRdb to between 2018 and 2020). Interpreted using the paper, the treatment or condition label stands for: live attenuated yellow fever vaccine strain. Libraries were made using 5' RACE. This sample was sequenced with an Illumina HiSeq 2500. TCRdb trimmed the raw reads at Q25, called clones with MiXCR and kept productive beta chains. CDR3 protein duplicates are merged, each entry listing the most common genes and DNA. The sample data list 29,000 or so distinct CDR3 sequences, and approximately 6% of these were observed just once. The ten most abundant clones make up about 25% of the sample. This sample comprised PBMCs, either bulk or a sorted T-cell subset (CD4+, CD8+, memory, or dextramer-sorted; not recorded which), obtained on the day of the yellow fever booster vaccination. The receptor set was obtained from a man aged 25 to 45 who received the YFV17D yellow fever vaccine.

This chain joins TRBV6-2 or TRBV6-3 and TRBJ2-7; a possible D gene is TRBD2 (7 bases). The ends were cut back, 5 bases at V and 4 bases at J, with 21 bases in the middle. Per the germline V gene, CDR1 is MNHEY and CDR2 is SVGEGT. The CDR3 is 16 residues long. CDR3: CASSAAWGGTKYEQYF. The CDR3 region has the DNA TGTGCCAGCAGTGCCGCCTGGGGAGGGACAAAATACGAGCAGTACTTC.

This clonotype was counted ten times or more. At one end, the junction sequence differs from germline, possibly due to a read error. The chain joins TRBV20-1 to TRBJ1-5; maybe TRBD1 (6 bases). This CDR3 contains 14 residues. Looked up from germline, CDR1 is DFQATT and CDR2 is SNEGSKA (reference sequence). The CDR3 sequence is CSANHGQRLGSQHF. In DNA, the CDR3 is TGCAGCGCTAACCACGGACAGCGCCTTGGGTCCCAGCATTTT.

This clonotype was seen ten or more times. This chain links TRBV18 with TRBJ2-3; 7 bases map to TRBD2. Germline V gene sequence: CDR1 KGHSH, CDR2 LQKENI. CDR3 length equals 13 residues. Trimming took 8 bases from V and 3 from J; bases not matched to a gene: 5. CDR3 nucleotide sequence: TGTGCCAGCGGGGAGGGCAGGACAGATACGCAGTATTTT. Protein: CASGEGRTDTQYF.

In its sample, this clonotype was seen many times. As DNA, the CDR3 is TGTGCCAGCACCGAATCGGGAGGCTATGGCTACACCTTC. As protein: CASTESGGYGYTF. J is TRBJ1-2 and V is TRBV7-2; unclear D gene. Looked up from germline, CDR1 is SGHTA and CDR2 is FQGNSA. V was trimmed by 7 bases and J by 4 bases, leaving 13 bases between them. The length of the CDR3 is 13 residues.

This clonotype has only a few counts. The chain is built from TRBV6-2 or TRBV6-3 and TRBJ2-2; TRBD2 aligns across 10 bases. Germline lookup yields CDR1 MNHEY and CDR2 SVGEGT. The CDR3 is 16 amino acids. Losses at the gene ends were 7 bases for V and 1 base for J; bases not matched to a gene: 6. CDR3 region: CASIKRTSGNTGELFF. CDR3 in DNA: TGTGCCAGCATTAAGAGGACTAGCGGGAACACCGGGGAGCTGTTTTTT.

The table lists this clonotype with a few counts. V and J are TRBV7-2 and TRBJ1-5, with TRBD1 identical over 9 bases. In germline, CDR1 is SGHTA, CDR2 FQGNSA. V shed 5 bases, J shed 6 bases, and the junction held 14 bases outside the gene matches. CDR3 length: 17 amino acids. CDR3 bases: TGTGCCAGCAGCCAAAGCCCAAAGGGACAGGGTACTCAGCCCCAGCATTTT. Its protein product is CASSQSPKGQGTQPQHF.

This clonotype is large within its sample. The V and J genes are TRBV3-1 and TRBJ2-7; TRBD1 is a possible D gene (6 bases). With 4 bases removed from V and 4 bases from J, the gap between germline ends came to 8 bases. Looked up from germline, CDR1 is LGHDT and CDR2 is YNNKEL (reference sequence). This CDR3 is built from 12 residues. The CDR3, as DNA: TGTGCCAGCAGCCCTACAGGGTACGAGCAGTACTTC. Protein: CASSPTGYEQYF.

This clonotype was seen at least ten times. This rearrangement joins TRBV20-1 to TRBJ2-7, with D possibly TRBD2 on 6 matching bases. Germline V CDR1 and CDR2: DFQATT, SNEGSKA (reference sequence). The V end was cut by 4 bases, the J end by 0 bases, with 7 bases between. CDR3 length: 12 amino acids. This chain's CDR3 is CSAILASYEQYF. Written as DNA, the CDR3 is TGCAGTGCTATACTAGCCTCCTACGAGCAGTACTTC.

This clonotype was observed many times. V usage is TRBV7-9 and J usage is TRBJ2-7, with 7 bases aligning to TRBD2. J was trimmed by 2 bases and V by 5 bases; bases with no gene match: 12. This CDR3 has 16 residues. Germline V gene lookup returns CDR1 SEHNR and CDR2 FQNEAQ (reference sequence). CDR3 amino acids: CASSQGVAGPTYEQYF. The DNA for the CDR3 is TGTGCCAGCAGCCAAGGGGTAGCGGGCCCGACCTACGAGCAGTACTTC.

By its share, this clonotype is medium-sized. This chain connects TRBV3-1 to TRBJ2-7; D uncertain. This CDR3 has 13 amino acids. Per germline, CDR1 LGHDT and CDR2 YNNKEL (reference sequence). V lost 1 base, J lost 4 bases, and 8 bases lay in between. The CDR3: CASSQGLIYEQYF. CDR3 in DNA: TGTGCCAGCAGCCAAGGACTGATTTACGAGCAGTACTTC.

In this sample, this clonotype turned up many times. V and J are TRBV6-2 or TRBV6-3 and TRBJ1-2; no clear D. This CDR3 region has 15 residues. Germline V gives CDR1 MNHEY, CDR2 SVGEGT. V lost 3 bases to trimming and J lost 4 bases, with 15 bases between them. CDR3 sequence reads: CASSYFGSGSYGYTF. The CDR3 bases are TGTGCCAGCAGTTATTTCGGCAGCGGATCCTATGGCTACACCTTC.

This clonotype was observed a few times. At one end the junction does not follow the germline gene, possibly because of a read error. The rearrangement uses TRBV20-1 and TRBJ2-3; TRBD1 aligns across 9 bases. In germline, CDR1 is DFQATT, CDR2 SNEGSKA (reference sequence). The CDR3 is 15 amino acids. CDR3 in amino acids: CCAPRRDRVADTQYF. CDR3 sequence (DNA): TGCTGTGCTCCACGTCGGGACAGGGTGGCAGATACGCAGTATTTT.

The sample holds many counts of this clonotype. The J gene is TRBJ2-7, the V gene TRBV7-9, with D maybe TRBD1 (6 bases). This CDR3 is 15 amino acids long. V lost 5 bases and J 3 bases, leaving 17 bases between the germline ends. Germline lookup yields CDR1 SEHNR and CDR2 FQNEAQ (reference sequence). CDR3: CASSRGGKGSYEQYF. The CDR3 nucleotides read TGTGCCAGCAGCAGAGGGGGAAAAGGGAGCTACGAGCAGTACTTC.

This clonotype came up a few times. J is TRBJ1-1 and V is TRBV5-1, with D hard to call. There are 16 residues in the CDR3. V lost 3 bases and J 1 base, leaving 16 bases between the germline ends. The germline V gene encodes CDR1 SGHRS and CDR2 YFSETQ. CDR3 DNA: TGCGCCAGCAGCTCGCGAGCGGGCAGATCGAACACTGAAGCTTTCTTT. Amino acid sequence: CASSSRAGRSNTEAFF.

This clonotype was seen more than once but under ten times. CDR3 sequence (DNA): TGTGCCAGTACCACTAACACGGGCTCGGGAGAGCAGTTCTTC. Translation: CASTTNTGSGEQFF. The chain uses TRBV19 and TRBJ2-1, with a possible D match to TRBD2 (5 bases). CDR3 length equals 14 residues. Between the trimmed V and J ends, which lost 7 bases and 10 bases, there was a span of 20 bases. Germline CDR1 LNHDA, CDR2 SQIVND (reference sequence).

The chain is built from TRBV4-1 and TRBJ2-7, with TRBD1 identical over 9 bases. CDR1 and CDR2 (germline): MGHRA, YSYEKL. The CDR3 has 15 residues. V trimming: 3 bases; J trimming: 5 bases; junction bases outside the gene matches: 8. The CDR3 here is CASSQLGDRAHEQYF. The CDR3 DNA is TGCGCCAGCAGCCAGCTTGGGGACAGGGCCCACGAGCAGTACTTC.

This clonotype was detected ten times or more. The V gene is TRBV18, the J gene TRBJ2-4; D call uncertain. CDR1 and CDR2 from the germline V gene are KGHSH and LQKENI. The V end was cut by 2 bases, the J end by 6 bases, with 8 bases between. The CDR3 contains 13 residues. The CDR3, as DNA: TGTGCCAGCTCACCAACCCGTATAAACATTCAGTACTTC. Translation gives CASSPTRINIQYF.

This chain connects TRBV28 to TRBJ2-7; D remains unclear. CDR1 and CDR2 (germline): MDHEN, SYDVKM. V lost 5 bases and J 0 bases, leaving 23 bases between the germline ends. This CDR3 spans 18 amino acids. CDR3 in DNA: TGTGCCAGCAGTGACCACTCCGGGCCCCGGTGGGTCTCCTACGAGCAGTACTTC. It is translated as CASSDHSGPRWVSYEQYF.